One and the same sample provided the 16 T cell receptor beta chains below, sequenced in a study of CXCR3-negative and CXCR3-positive naive CD8 T cells. UMI-labeled 5' RACE yielded the TRB cDNA libraries. TCRdb re-called the 5' RACE reads; every CDR3 protein appears as one record, without DNA. In all, the sample yields more than 65,000 distinct CDR3 sequences. The sequenced sample consisted of naive CXCR3- CD8+ T cells from blood. Subset defined: CD45RO-CCR7+CD27+CD95- naive CD8+ T cells lacking CXCR3 (TNR3-). All receptors come from a human donor in good health. Some clones in this sample may be carry-over from other donors' samples.

The rearrangement joins TRBV28 to TRBJ1-2; checking the TCRdb D call of TRBD1 is not possible without DNA. CDR3 length: 14 residues. The germline V gene encodes CDR1 MDHEN and CDR2 SYDVKM. CDR3 loop: CASSKLLRGGGYTF.

The genes are TRBV4-3 and TRBJ2-7; the D call from TCRdb, TRBD1, cannot be confirmed without DNA. The CDR3 extends over 16 amino acids. Germline-derived CDR1 and CDR2 are LGHNA and YSLEER. The chain's CDR3 is CASSQDSTGRAYEQYF.

CDR3 amino acids: CSVTGPDTQYF. J is TRBJ2-3 and V is TRBV20-1. Germline V gives CDR1 DFQATT, CDR2 SNEGSKA (reference sequence). This CDR3 is built from 11 residues.

The rearrangement joins TRBV7-3 to TRBJ2-5; there is no DNA to check the TCRdb D call of TRBD2. The CDR3 loop spans 14 amino acids. The germline gives CDR1 SGHTA, CDR2 FQGTGA. CDR3 sequence: CASSPAGGQETQYF.

The J gene is TRBJ2-5, the V gene TRBV10-2; TCRdb's D call of TRBD1 is untestable without DNA. CDR3 length: 14 residues. Germline V lookup: CDR1 WSHSY, CDR2 SAAADI. The CDR3 spells CASSEIGGGETQYF.

The V and J genes are TRBV19 and TRBJ1-1; the TRBD1 assignment by TCRdb is unverifiable without DNA. The CDR3 has 14 residues. CDR1 and CDR2 from the germline V gene are LNHDA and SQIVND (reference sequence). The CDR3 sequence: CASSTHRGGTEAFF.

This chain connects TRBV7-9 to TRBJ2-1; no DNA is available, so the TRBD2 call from TCRdb remains unchecked. CDR3 length equals 14 residues. The V gene's germline CDR1 is SEHNR and CDR2 FQNEAQ (reference sequence). The CDR3 is CASSLGGTHNEQFF.

This chain links TRBV6-6 with TRBJ2-3; TCRdb selects TRBD2, and the lack of DNA leaves this call unchecked. CDR3 length equals 16 residues. Germline assignment: CDR1 MNHNY and CDR2 SVGAGI (reference sequence). CDR3: CASSSLLAPGTDTQYF.

The chain links TRBV6-5 to TRBJ2-3; TCRdb's D call, TRBD2, is unchecked because there is no DNA. In germline, CDR1 is MNHEY, CDR2 SVGAGI. The CDR3 consists of 22 residues. Here the CDR3 reads CASSYSTLGPPRGLIQTDTQYF.

This sequence joins TRBV5-5 and TRBJ2-7; the D call from TCRdb, TRBD1, cannot be confirmed without DNA. Germline lookup yields CDR1 SGHKS and CDR2 YYEKEE (reference sequence). This CDR3 comprises 12 residues. This CDR3 is CASSYPTVEQYF.

V and J are TRBV6-2 or TRBV6-3 and TRBJ2-7; the TRBD1 assignment by TCRdb is unverifiable without DNA. Per the germline V gene, CDR1 is MNHEY and CDR2 is SVGEGT. The CDR3 consists of 12 residues. CDR3 region: CASSFGHYEQYF.

V is TRBV25-1 and J is TRBJ2-7; TCRdb reports TRBD1, a call that lacks DNA to check it against. CDR1 and CDR2 from the germline V gene are MGHDK and SYGVNS. This CDR3 comprises 12 residues. This CDR3 reads CASRDDSYEQYF.

The genes are TRBV20-1 and TRBJ2-7; TCRdb designates TRBD2, a call that cannot be tested without DNA. This CDR3 comprises 13 residues. Germline loops: CDR1 DFQATT, CDR2 SNEGSKA (reference sequence). The CDR3: CSGKAVGQYEQYF.

This chain links TRBV9 with TRBJ2-3. The CDR3 runs 15 residues. The germline gives CDR1 SGDLS, CDR2 YYNGEE. CDR3 in amino acids: CASSVAPASTDTQYF.

According to its frequency, this clonotype is medium-sized. This chain joins TRBV7-9 and TRBJ2-1; TCRdb calls TRBD1, which cannot be checked without DNA. This CDR3 is 12 amino acids long. Germline CDR1 SEHNR, CDR2 FQNEAQ (reference sequence). The CDR3: CASSPGLERSFF.

This chain uses TRBV12-3 or TRBV12-4 with TRBJ2-3; the TCRdb call, TRBD1, lacks DNA for checking. The CDR3 spans 15 residues. CDR3 amino acids: CASTSPGQGTDTQYF.